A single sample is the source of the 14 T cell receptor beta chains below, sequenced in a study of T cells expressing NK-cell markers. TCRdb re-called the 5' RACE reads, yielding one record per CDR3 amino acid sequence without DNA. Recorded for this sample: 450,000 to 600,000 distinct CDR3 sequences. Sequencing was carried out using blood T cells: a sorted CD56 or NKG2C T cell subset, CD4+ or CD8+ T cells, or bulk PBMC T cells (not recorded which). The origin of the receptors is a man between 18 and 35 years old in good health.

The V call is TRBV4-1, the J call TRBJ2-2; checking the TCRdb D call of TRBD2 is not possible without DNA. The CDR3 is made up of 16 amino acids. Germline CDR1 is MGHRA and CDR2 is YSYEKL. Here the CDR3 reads CASSHAAGAVTGELFF.

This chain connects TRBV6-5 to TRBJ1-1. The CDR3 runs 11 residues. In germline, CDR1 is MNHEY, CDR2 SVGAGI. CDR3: CASSSATEAFF.

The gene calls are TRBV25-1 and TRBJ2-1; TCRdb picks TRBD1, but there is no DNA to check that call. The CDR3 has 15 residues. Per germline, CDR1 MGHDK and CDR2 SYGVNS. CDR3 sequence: CASSEYGGGYNEQFF.

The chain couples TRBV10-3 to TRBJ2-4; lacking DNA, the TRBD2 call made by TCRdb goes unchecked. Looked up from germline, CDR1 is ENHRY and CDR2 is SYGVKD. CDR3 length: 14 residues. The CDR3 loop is CAISAASGRATQYF.

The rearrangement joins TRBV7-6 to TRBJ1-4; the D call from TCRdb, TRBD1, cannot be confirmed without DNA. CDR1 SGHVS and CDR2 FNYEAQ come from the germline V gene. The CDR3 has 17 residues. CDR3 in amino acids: CASSSFKTGGLNEKLFF.

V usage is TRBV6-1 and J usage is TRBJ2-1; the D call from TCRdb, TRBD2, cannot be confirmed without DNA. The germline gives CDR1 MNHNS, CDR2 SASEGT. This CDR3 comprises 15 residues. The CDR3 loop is CASRVAGGLVDEQFF.

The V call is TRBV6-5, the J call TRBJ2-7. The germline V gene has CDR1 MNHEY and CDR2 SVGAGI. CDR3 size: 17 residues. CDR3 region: CASSYSGDGASTYEQYF.

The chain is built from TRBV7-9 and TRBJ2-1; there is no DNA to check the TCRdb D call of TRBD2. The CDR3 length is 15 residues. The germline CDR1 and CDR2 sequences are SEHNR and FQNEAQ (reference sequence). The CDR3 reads CASSPTSGIRLEQFF.

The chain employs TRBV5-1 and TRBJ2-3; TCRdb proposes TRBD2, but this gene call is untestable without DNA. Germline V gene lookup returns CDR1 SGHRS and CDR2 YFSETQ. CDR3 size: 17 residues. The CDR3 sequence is CASSSKKREAPSDTQYF.

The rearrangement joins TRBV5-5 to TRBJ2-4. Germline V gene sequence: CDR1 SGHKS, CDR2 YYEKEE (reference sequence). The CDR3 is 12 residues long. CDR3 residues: CASSPVANIQYF.

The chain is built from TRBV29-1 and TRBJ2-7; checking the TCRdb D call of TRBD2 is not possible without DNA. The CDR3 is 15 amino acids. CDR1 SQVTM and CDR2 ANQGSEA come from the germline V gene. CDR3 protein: CSVRILAGGPSEQYF.

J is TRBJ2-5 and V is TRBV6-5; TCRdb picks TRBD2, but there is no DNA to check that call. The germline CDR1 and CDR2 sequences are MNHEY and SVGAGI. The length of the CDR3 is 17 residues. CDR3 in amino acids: CASSYGGTSARKETQYF.

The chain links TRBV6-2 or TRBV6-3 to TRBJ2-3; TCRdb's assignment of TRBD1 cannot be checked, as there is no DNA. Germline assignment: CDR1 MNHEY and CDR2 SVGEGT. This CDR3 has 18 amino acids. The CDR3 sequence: CASSRPLDVPGGGDTQYF.

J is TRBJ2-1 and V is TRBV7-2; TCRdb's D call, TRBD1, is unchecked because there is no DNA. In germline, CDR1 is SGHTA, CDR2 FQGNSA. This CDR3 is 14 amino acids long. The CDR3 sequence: CASSPSRGFNEQFF.